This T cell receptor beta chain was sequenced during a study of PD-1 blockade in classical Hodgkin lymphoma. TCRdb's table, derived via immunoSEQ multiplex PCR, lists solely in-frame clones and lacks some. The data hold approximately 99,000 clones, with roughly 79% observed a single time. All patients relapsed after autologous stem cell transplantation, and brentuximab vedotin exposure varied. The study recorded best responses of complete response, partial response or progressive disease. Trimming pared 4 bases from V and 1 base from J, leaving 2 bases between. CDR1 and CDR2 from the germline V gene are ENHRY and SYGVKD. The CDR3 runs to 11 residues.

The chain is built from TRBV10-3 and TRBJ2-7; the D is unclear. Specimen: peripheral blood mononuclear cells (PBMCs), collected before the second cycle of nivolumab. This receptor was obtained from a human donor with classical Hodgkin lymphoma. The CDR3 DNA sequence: TGTGCCATCAGTGCTTCCTACGAGCAGTACTTC. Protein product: CAISASYEQYF.